Below are 26 T cell receptor beta chains sequenced from a single sample in a study of cytomegalovirus exposure and HLA in healthy donors. Primers: 60 Vbeta forward and 13 Jbeta reverse. Profiled with immunoSEQ multiplex PCR; TCRdb holds only in-frame clones, not every one. The table has roughly 140,000 clones, around four fifths seen once; the top ten hold 2% to 2.5%. The material sequenced was PBMCs. These receptors all stem from a boy aged 2 to 10 in good health and CMV-seronegative.

The gene calls are TRBV4-2 and TRBJ2-4; 7 nucleotides agree with TRBD1. Germline V gene sequence: CDR1 LGHNA, CDR2 YNFKEQ. With V trimmed by 4 bases and J by 3 bases, 6 bases remained unmatched. The CDR3 has 15 amino acids. The CDR3 sequence: CASSLGGSVKNIQYF. The DNA of the CDR3 is TGTGCCAGCAGCCTAGGGGGCTCTGTCAAAAACATTCAGTACTTC.

The chain uses TRBV2 and TRBJ1-1; the D gene is possibly TRBD1 (5 bases). Between the trimmed V and J ends, which lost 6 bases and 3 bases, there was a span of 17 bases. Germline CDR1 SNHLY, CDR2 FYNNEI. The length of the CDR3 is 15 residues. As DNA, the CDR3 is TGTGCCAGCAGAGAAAGGGGCGCCGGATACACTGAAGCTTTCTTT. It codes for CASRERGAGYTEAFF.

This clone was observed a handful of times. The gene calls are TRBV2 and TRBJ2-5; TRBD2 aligns across 13 bases. The end of the DNA is better explained by TRBJ2-7, so the J call may be wrong. Germline assignment: CDR1 SNHLY and CDR2 FYNNEI. The CDR3 spans 17 residues. CDR3 nucleotide sequence: TGTGCCAGCAGTGATTCCGGACTAGCGGGGGCGTCCTACGAGCAGTACTTC. It codes for CASSDSGLAGASYEQYF.

The rearrangement joins TRBV28 to TRBJ2-5; 9 bases fit TRBD1. The J call may be faulty, since TRBJ2-7 better matches the DNA end. The CDR3 sequence is 15 residues long. Germline lookup yields CDR1 MDHEN and CDR2 SYDVKM. This CDR3 is CASSLPGTGFYEQYF. The CDR3 bases are TGTGCCAGCAGTTTGCCCGGGACAGGGTTCTACGAGCAGTACTTC.

This chain links TRBV7-9 with TRBJ1-1; 10 bases line up with TRBD1. The germline gives CDR1 SEHNR, CDR2 FQNEAQ (reference sequence). V lost 5 bases, J lost 2 bases, and 5 bases stayed unmatched. The CDR3 is made up of 15 amino acids. The CDR3: CASSVTGGGNTEAFF. Written as DNA, the CDR3 is TGTGCCAGCAGCGTGACAGGGGGCGGTAACACTGAAGCTTTCTTT.

This sequence joins TRBV7-9 and TRBJ2-1; D is unclear. The CDR3 is 11 residues long. The V and J ends lost 5 bases and 7 bases respectively, with 6 bases between them. CDR1 SEHNR and CDR2 FQNEAQ come from the germline V gene (reference sequence). The CDR3 nucleotides are TGTGCCAGCAGCGAACAAAATGAGCAGTTCTTC. It specifies CASSEQNEQFF.

J is TRBJ1-1 and V is TRBV7-3, with unresolved D. V lost 5 bases and J 0 bases, leaving 22 bases between the germline ends. The germline V gene encodes CDR1 SGHTA and CDR2 FQGTGA. This CDR3 region has 18 residues. The CDR3 region is CASSPRTSRADLNTEAFF. The CDR3 DNA is TGTGCCAGCAGCCCCCGAACGAGCCGCGCGGACTTGAACACTGAAGCTTTCTTT.

The chain employs TRBV5-6 and TRBJ2-1; perhaps TRBD1 as D (5 bases). This CDR3 contains 13 residues. Trimming stripped 6 bases from V and 8 bases from J, with 15 bases between. Germline V CDR1 and CDR2: SGHDT, YYEEEE. This CDR3 reads CASNLGVSHEQFF. The CDR3 DNA reads as TGTGCCAGCAACTTAGGGGTTTCCCATGAGCAGTTCTTC.

The V and J genes are TRBV28 and TRBJ1-3; no clear D. Germline CDR1 and CDR2: MDHEN and SYDVKM. With 1 base removed from V and 0 bases from J, the gap between germline ends came to 7 bases. There are 15 residues in the CDR3. CDR3 sequence (DNA): TGTGCCAGCAGTTTATTCCCGGGCTCTGGAAACACCATATATTTT. Translating it yields CASSLFPGSGNTIYF.

This chain uses TRBV9 with TRBJ1-2, with TRBD1 as a possible D gene (5 bases). Trimming left V 3 bases short and J 2 bases short, with 17 bases between. The CDR3 sequence is 16 residues long. Looked up from germline, CDR1 is SGDLS and CDR2 is YYNGEE. CDR3 region: CASSAPGGSGNYGYTF. CDR3 coding DNA: TGTGCCAGCAGCGCCCCCGGGGGATCAGGGAACTATGGCTACACCTTC.

V is TRBV11-3 and J is TRBJ2-7; a possible D gene is TRBD2 (6 bases). The V end lost 6 bases, the J end lost 2 bases, and 17 bases lay between the germline ends. CDR3 length: 15 amino acids. From germline, CDR1 is SGHNT and CDR2 YENEEA. In DNA, the CDR3 is TGTGCCAGCAGTGGGGTTGGGGGGAGCACCTACGAGCAGTACTTC. This encodes CASSGVGGSTYEQYF.

This clone was picked up one time. The CDR3 reads CASSYQGLFSYEQYF. The CDR3 DNA sequence: TGTGCCAGCAGTTACCAGGGGCTCTTCTCCTACGAGCAGTACTTC. The chain joins TRBV6-5 to TRBJ2-7; D perhaps matches TRBD1 (6 bases). The CDR3 spans 15 residues. Germline V gene data show CDR1 as MNHEY and CDR2 as SVGAGI. V shed 2 bases and J shed 0 bases, with 11 bases lying between them.

Written as DNA, the CDR3 is TGTGCCAGCAGCTTAGACACAAGATACGAGCAGTACTTC. This codes for CASSLDTRYEQYF. The chain has TRBV11-2 and TRBJ2-7, with D unresolved. The germline gives CDR1 SGHAT, CDR2 FQNNGV. CDR3 size: 13 residues. The ends were cut back, 0 bases at V and 4 bases at J, with 7 bases in the middle.

This sequence joins TRBV6-5 and TRBJ1-1; 8 bases align to TRBD1. Germline trimming cut 2 bases from V and 4 bases from J; bases unmatched to any gene: 9. CDR1 is MNHEY, CDR2 SVGAGI, per germline. CDR3 size: 16 residues. The CDR3 spells CASSYGRGPLGTEAFF. CDR3 DNA: TGTGCCAGCAGTTACGGCAGGGGGCCTTTGGGCACTGAAGCTTTCTTT.

V and J are TRBV6-5 and TRBJ1-5; maybe TRBD1 (6 bases). The CDR3 is 13 residues long. Trimming removed 8 bases from V and 5 bases from J, with 13 bases in between. Looked up from germline, CDR1 is MNHEY and CDR2 is SVGAGI. The CDR3: CASGWGPDQPQHF. The CDR3 bases are TGTGCCAGCGGTTGGGGGCCCGATCAGCCCCAGCATTTT.

CDR3: CASRQKGDSPSNQPQHF. CDR3 sequence (DNA): TGCGCCAGCAGGCAGAAGGGGGATTCGCCTAGCAATCAGCCCCAGCATTTT. This chain uses TRBV4-1 with TRBJ1-5; possibly TRBD1 for D (6 bases). Germline V gene data show CDR1 as MGHRA and CDR2 as YSYEKL. The CDR3 spans 17 residues. Trimming took 6 bases from V and 0 from J, leaving 18 bases between them.

This chain uses TRBV6-6 with TRBJ2-1; 7 positions match TRBD2. The CDR3 runs to 16 residues. The ends lost 2 bases at V and 5 bases at J; junction bases unmatched: 9. The V gene's germline CDR1 is MNHNY and CDR2 SVGAGI (reference sequence). CDR3 in amino acids: CASSYLTSAFNNEQFF. Here the CDR3 DNA reads TGTGCCAGCAGTTACCTTACTAGCGCGTTTAACAATGAGCAGTTCTTC.

This chain uses TRBV13 with TRBJ2-3; D gene uncertain. Germline CDR1 reads PRHDT; CDR2 reads FYEKMQ (reference sequence). V lost 5 bases and J lost 6, with 18 bases in between. This CDR3 comprises 15 residues. CDR3 loop: CASSPMMSAWDTQYF. The CDR3 DNA reads TGTGCCAGCAGCCCGATGATGAGTGCGTGGGATACGCAGTATTTT.

The chain recombines TRBV19 with TRBJ1-4, with D possibly being TRBD1 (5 bases). Germline V gene lookup returns CDR1 LNHDA and CDR2 SQIVND (reference sequence). V dropped 5 bases and J dropped 0 bases, with 13 bases sitting between them. The length of the CDR3 is 16 residues. CDR3 nucleotides: TGTGCCAGTAGTTTGGGGCGGCGTGCAACTAATGAAAAACTGTTTTTT. Its translation is CASSLGRRATNEKLFF.

This clone was observed a handful of times. V and J are TRBV5-1 and TRBJ1-1; TRBD1 aligns across 9 bases. Germline V CDR1 and CDR2: SGHRS, YFSETQ. V was pared by 0 bases and J by 5 bases, with 5 bases of the junction left unmatched. This CDR3 region has 15 residues. The CDR3 loop reads CASSLDHRGPTEAFF. CDR3 DNA sequence: TGCGCCAGCAGCTTGGATCACAGGGGGCCAACTGAAGCTTTCTTT. The variable domain in full, with the rest retrieved from reference TRBV5-1 and TRBJ1-1, is KAGVTQTPRYLIKTRGQQVTLSCSPISGHRSVSWYQQTPGQGLQFLFEYFSETQRNKGNFPGRFSGRQFSNSRSEMNVSTLELGDSALYLCASSLDHRGPTEAFFGQGTRLTVV.

V is TRBV7-9 and J is TRBJ2-1; 10 positions match TRBD2. J was trimmed by 0 bases and V by 5 bases; bases with no gene match: 4. This CDR3 is 16 amino acids long. CDR1 and CDR2 (germline): SEHNR, FQNEAQ (reference sequence). The CDR3 DNA follows: TGTGCCAGCAGCGATAGCGGGGGGAGCTCCTACAATGAGCAGTTCTTC. Translation gives CASSDSGGSSYNEQFF.

The chain links TRBV7-9 to TRBJ1-6; no clear D. Trimming left V 1 base short and J 11 bases short, with 18 bases between. The germline V gene has CDR1 SEHNR and CDR2 FQNEAQ (reference sequence). This CDR3 has 16 residues. This chain's CDR3 is CASSLDLSGFAPPLHF. As DNA, the CDR3 is TGTGCCAGCAGCTTAGACCTTAGCGGGTTTGCTCCACCCCTCCACTTT.

This clone was counted a few times. V usage is TRBV15 and J usage is TRBJ2-7; TRBD2 is a possible D gene (6 bases). The CDR3 length is 13 residues. V gave up 6 bases and J gave up 7 bases, with 16 bases separating them. Germline-derived CDR1 and CDR2 are LNHNV and YYDKDF (reference sequence). CDR3 region: CATRSWRAGEQYF. The CDR3, as DNA: TGTGCCACCAGGAGCTGGAGGGCAGGAGAGCAGTACTTC.

The genes are TRBV5-1 and TRBJ2-5; D is ambiguous. The CDR3 is made up of 12 amino acids. The V gene's germline CDR1 is SGHRS and CDR2 YFSETQ. The V gene lost 3 bases and the J gene lost 5 bases, with 8 bases spanning the gap. The CDR3: CASSSQLETQYF. The CDR3 DNA reads TGCGCCAGCAGCTCCCAATTGGAGACCCAGTACTTC.

The chain links TRBV5-1 to TRBJ2-7; 7 bases align to TRBD2. Germline V CDR1 and CDR2: SGHRS, YFSETQ. Trimming at V came to 0 bases and at J to 0 bases, leaving 9 bases not matched to a gene. The CDR3 totals 17 residues. The CDR3, as DNA: TGCGCCAGCAGCTTGGGCGGGAGAACAGGCGACTCCTACGAGCAGTACTTC. As protein: CASSLGGRTGDSYEQYF.

The rearrangement links TRBV11-2 to TRBJ2-7; D remains ambiguous. V shed 2 bases and J shed 3 bases, with 14 bases lying between them. Germline lookup yields CDR1 SGHAT and CDR2 FQNNGV. This CDR3 region has 15 residues. CDR3 DNA: TGTGCCAGCAGCTTATTGAATAGAGTGTTCTACGAGCAGTACTTC. This sequence encodes CASSLLNRVFYEQYF.